This passage covers 25 T cell receptor beta chains from one sample sequenced in a study of T cells expressing NK-cell markers. TCRdb reprocessed the 5' RACE reads, keeping one entry per CDR3 protein, no DNA. This table holds about 180,000 distinct CDR3 sequences. Sequenced input: blood T cells: a sorted CD56 or NKG2C T cell subset, CD4+ or CD8+ T cells, or bulk PBMC T cells (not recorded which). The receptors stem from a woman aged 18-70 years in good health.

The V gene is TRBV5-1, the J gene TRBJ2-7; TCRdb calls TRBD2, which cannot be checked without DNA. Germline lookup yields CDR1 SGHRS and CDR2 YFSETQ. The CDR3 length is 14 residues. CDR3 in amino acids: CASSLGTSVFQQYF.

J is TRBJ2-1 and V is TRBV29-1; TCRdb selects TRBD1, and the lack of DNA leaves this call unchecked. Germline CDR1 is SQVTM and CDR2 is ANQGSEA. The CDR3 spans 14 residues. This CDR3 is CSVEPGAIRGEQFF.

V and J are TRBV20-1 and TRBJ2-1; the D gene TCRdb calls, TRBD1, cannot be checked with no DNA. CDR1 and CDR2 from the germline V gene are DFQATT and SNEGSKA (reference sequence). The CDR3 has 14 residues. This CDR3 reads CSAEPGQGADEQFF.

The chain links TRBV9 to TRBJ2-7; TCRdb designates TRBD2, a call that cannot be tested without DNA. This CDR3 spans 16 amino acids. Germline CDR1 reads SGDLS; CDR2 reads YYNGEE. CDR3 region: CASSPLTPLAGGEQYF.

V usage is TRBV6-1 and J usage is TRBJ2-4; TCRdb names TRBD2, which stays unverified in the absence of DNA. The CDR3 is 15 amino acids. CDR1 is MNHNS, CDR2 SASEGT, per germline. CDR3 protein: CASSPAGLQLNIQYF.

The genes are TRBV5-1 and TRBJ2-1; TCRdb reports TRBD2, a call that lacks DNA to check it against. Per germline, CDR1 SGHRS and CDR2 YFSETQ. The CDR3 length is 16 residues. CDR3 sequence: CASSPQLAGEIDEQFF.

The rearrangement links TRBV7-3 to TRBJ2-5; TCRdb selects TRBD1, and the lack of DNA leaves this call unchecked. CDR3 size: 14 residues. Germline-derived CDR1 and CDR2 are SGHTA and FQGTGA. The CDR3 is CASSPQGWEETQYF.

The rearrangement uses TRBV7-9 and TRBJ2-3; TCRdb's D call, TRBD2, is unchecked because there is no DNA. The CDR3 sequence is 16 residues long. Germline assignment: CDR1 SEHNR and CDR2 FQNEAQ (reference sequence). CDR3 sequence reads: CASSLGPRGSTDTQYF.

This chain links TRBV20-1 with TRBJ1-6. CDR1 and CDR2 from the germline V gene are DFQATT and SNEGSKA (reference sequence). This CDR3 has 12 amino acids. CDR3 in amino acids: CSARLPSAPLHF.

V usage is TRBV29-1 and J usage is TRBJ1-2; the D gene TCRdb calls, TRBD1, cannot be checked with no DNA. The CDR3 loop spans 14 amino acids. Per germline, CDR1 SQVTM and CDR2 ANQGSEA. CDR3 residues: CSVESSQGRDGYTF.

CDR3 protein: CSAREGNMNTEAFF. The gene calls are TRBV20-1 and TRBJ1-1. The CDR3 runs 14 residues. The V gene's germline CDR1 is DFQATT and CDR2 SNEGSKA (reference sequence).

The J gene is TRBJ2-7, the V gene TRBV14; TCRdb reports TRBD1, a call that lacks DNA to check it against. The CDR3 is made up of 14 amino acids. Germline V gene lookup returns CDR1 SGHDN and CDR2 FVKESK. The chain's CDR3 is CASSQTGWSYEQYF.

The rearrangement joins TRBV4-2 to TRBJ2-5; the TCRdb call, TRBD2, lacks DNA for checking. This CDR3 comprises 17 residues. Germline assignment: CDR1 LGHNA and CDR2 YNFKEQ. CDR3 region: CASSQDLWVGPQETQYF.

J is TRBJ1-1 and V is TRBV4-1. The CDR3 runs 16 residues. The V gene's germline CDR1 is MGHRA and CDR2 YSYEKL. The CDR3: CASSQDRRSVRTEAFF.

The chain has TRBV7-8 and TRBJ1-1. Germline V lookup: CDR1 SGHVS, CDR2 FQNEAQ. The CDR3 sequence is 13 residues long. The CDR3 reads CASRPLEGSWAFF.

V gene TRBV28 combines with J gene TRBJ1-6. The CDR3 totals 14 residues. Per germline, CDR1 MDHEN and CDR2 SYDVKM. The CDR3 spells CASRKRAAGSPLHF.

This rearrangement joins TRBV7-2 to TRBJ2-2; the D call from TCRdb, TRBD1, cannot be confirmed without DNA. CDR1 is SGHTA and CDR2 is FQGNSA in the germline V gene. The CDR3 covers 17 residues. This chain's CDR3 is CASSPSRDRAHTGELFF.

V usage is TRBV3-1 and J usage is TRBJ2-2. Per the germline V gene, CDR1 is LGHDT and CDR2 is YNNKEL (reference sequence). The CDR3 spans 15 residues. The CDR3 protein is CASSQVSSNTGELFF.

The chain combines TRBV5-1 with TRBJ2-7; TCRdb's D call, TRBD2, is unchecked because there is no DNA. Looked up from germline, CDR1 is SGHRS and CDR2 is YFSETQ. The CDR3 runs 13 residues. CDR3: CASSPSGFGEQYF.

This chain links TRBV20-1 with TRBJ2-1; lacking DNA, the TRBD2 call made by TCRdb goes unchecked. This CDR3 is 11 amino acids long. Germline V lookup: CDR1 DFQATT, CDR2 SNEGSKA (reference sequence). The CDR3 loop is CSADTRSEQFF.

The chain couples TRBV7-2 to TRBJ2-7. The germline V gene has CDR1 SGHTA and CDR2 FQGNSA. This CDR3 contains 15 residues. CDR3 sequence: CASSSRLWSSYEQYF.

V usage is TRBV12-3 or TRBV12-4 and J usage is TRBJ2-7; as DNA is missing, the TRBD1 call by TCRdb cannot be tested. The CDR3 is 15 amino acids. The CDR3 is CASSASGGRKYEQYF.

The chain uses TRBV5-1 and TRBJ2-5; lacking DNA, the TRBD2 call made by TCRdb goes unchecked. Germline CDR1 and CDR2: SGHRS and YFSETQ. This CDR3 has 17 amino acids. CDR3 protein: CASSPGFGAGAEETQYF.

The chain combines TRBV20-1 with TRBJ2-7; TCRdb gives TRBD2 as the D gene, but with no DNA this cannot be confirmed. This CDR3 is 13 amino acids long. CDR1 is DFQATT, CDR2 SNEGSKA, per germline (reference sequence). CDR3 loop: CSASDRGGREQYF.

V and J are TRBV5-1 and TRBJ2-1. CDR3 length: 16 residues. The germline gives CDR1 SGHRS, CDR2 YFSETQ. CDR3 sequence reads: CASSLNPGVSYNEQFF.